This T cell receptor beta chain was recovered during a study of T cell repertoires in cytomegalovirus infection. About the research overall: Both CMV infection and a matching HLA type were indicated by public TCR beta signatures. Study results and limitations: Carriers of CMV and the relevant HLA type were discriminated by public TCR beta frequency. The ex vivo response was dominated by HLA-C-restricted CMV-specific TCR beta clonotypes.

To note about this clonotype: Its antigen is not identified.

Germline V lookup: CDR1 PRHDT, CDR2 FYEKMQ (reference sequence). This CDR3 has 12 residues. The V end was cut by 6 bases, the J end by 3 bases, with 8 bases between. TCRdb fed the reads into MiXCR, producing one record per CDR3 protein. This sample has some 300,000 distinct CDR3 sequences; around 13% occur once, and the top ten carry about 8.7%. The chain uses TRBV13 and TRBJ1-2; D perhaps matches TRBD1 (5 bases). The specimen sequenced was PBMCs. The clonotype comes from a human donor in good health (CMV status not recorded). Some clones in this sample may be carry-over from other donors' samples. Written as DNA, the CDR3 is TGTGCCAGCAGGGAACAGGACTATGGCTACACCTTC. Amino acids: CASREQDYGYTF.